One sample yielded the 17 T cell receptor beta chains listed below, sequenced in a study of radiation and T cells in renal cell carcinoma. Generated by immunoSEQ multiplex PCR, the TCRdb table keeps only in-frame clones and is missing some. The sample carries roughly 150,000 clones, about nine tenths recorded once. Time point reported: blood 2 weeks post-SBRT. The treatment: 15 Gy SBRT to primary tumor, nephrectomy 4 weeks later. The sample was blood, taken from a patient whose treatment included radiotherapy and nephrectomy. These receptors all stem from a woman in her forties or fifties with renal cell carcinoma.

The chain employs TRBV10-3 and TRBJ1-3; D remains unclear. The CDR3 has 13 amino acids. Germline values: CDR1 ENHRY, CDR2 SYGVKD. V lost 0 bases and J 4 bases, leaving 4 bases between the germline ends. CDR3 amino acids: CAISESGGNTIYF. CDR3 bases: TGTGCCATCAGTGAGTCCGGGGGAAACACCATATATTTT.

The chain links TRBV9 to TRBJ2-3; D gene unclear. The CDR3 loop spans 14 amino acids. Trimming left V 7 bases short and J 0 bases short, with 12 bases between. Germline V CDR1 and CDR2: SGDLS, YYNGEE. CDR3 amino acids: CASSGRTSTDTQYF. DNA of the CDR3: TGTGCCAGCTCAGGACGGACGAGCACAGATACGCAGTATTTT. Complete variable domain (other parts from reference TRBV9 and TRBJ2-3): DSGVTQTPKHLITATGQRVTLRCSPRSGDLSVYWYQQSLDQGLQFLIQYYNGEERAKGNILERFSAQQFPDLHSELNLSSLELGDSALYFCASSGRTSTDTQYFGPGTRLTVL.

J is TRBJ1-1 and V is TRBV2, with D uncertain. This CDR3 region has 11 residues. Germline CDR1 is SNHLY and CDR2 is FYNNEI. V was shortened by 5 bases and J by 3 bases, with 4 bases between the two germline ends. The CDR3 reads CASSTYTEAFF. The CDR3 nucleotides read TGTGCCAGCAGTACGTACACTGAAGCTTTCTTT.

In this sample, this clone turned up once. This sequence joins TRBV18 and TRBJ1-2, with 7 bases fitting TRBD1. The CDR3 is made up of 12 amino acids. CDR1 is KGHSH and CDR2 is LQKENI in the germline V gene. V lost 5 bases, J lost 6 bases, and 3 bases stayed unmatched. For the CDR3, the DNA is TGTGCCAGCTCAGAGACAGGGAATGGCTACACCTTC. This translates into CASSETGNGYTF. The full variable domain, completed using reference TRBV18 and TRBJ1-2, is NAGVMQNPRHLVRRRGQEARLRCSPMKGHSHVYWYRQLPEEGLKFMVYLQKENIIDESGMPKERFSAEFPKEGPSILRIQQVVRGDSAAYFCASSETGNGYTFGSGTRLTVV.

The chain recombines TRBV19 with TRBJ2-1; no reliable D call. V shed 6 bases and J shed 7 bases, with 13 bases lying between them. CDR3 size: 13 residues. Germline CDR1 LNHDA, CDR2 SQIVND (reference sequence). CDR3 DNA sequence: TGTGCCAGTAGGGCGGTGGGCCAGAATGAGCAGTTCTTC. The encoded protein is CASRAVGQNEQFF.

V is TRBV18 and J is TRBJ1-1; D may be TRBD1 (6 bases). The CDR3 loop spans 15 amino acids. CDR1 and CDR2 from the germline V gene are KGHSH and LQKENI. V shed 3 bases and J shed 1 base, with 12 bases lying between them. In nucleotides, the CDR3 is TGTGCCAGCTCACCTATTCCGGGGGCGAACACTGAAGCTTTCTTT. Its translation: CASSPIPGANTEAFF.

This clone is a singleton in its sample. This rearrangement joins TRBV7-2 to TRBJ1-5; a weak D match, TRBD1 (6 bases). This CDR3 has 14 amino acids. From germline, CDR1 is SGHTA and CDR2 FQGNSA. The V end lost 5 bases, the J end lost 1 base, and 9 bases lay between the germline ends. CDR3 protein: CASSPQGSNQPQHF. CDR3 DNA: TGTGCCAGCAGCCCACAGGGAAGCAATCAGCCCCAGCATTTT. The whole variable domain, filled in from reference TRBV7-2 and TRBJ1-5, reads GAGVSQSPSNKVTEKGKDVELRCDPISGHTALYWYRQSLGQGLEFLIYFQGNSAPDKSGLPSDRFSAERTGGSVSTLTIQRTQQEDSAVYLCASSPQGSNQPQHFGDGTRLSIL.

The chain uses TRBV7-9 and TRBJ1-4; TRBD1 agrees at 8 bases. V was pared by 5 bases and J by 0 bases, with 11 bases of the junction left unmatched. The CDR3 length is 18 residues. Germline assignment: CDR1 SEHNR and CDR2 FQNEAQ (reference sequence). Written as DNA, the CDR3 is TGTGCCAGCAGCGCCAGGGGTATACAGGGGGCAACTAATGAAAAACTGTTTTTT. Protein: CASSARGIQGATNEKLFF.

This clone was seen once. The chain carries TRBV23-1 and TRBJ2-2; 8 nucleotides align to TRBD2. TRBV23-1 is filed as an ORF, its function uncertain. This CDR3 spans 22 amino acids. V trimming: 5 bases; J trimming: 4 bases; junction bases outside the gene matches: 27. The CDR3: CASSGALDRDIDSGESTGELFF. DNA of the CDR3: TGCGCCAGCAGTGGGGCATTAGACCGCGATATCGATAGCGGGGAGTCCACCGGGGAGCTGTTTTTT.

The table lists this clone with a count of one. V usage is TRBV5-1 and J usage is TRBJ2-3; tentatively, D is TRBD1 (5 bases). Trimming removed 0 bases at V and 6 bases at J, with 14 bases between. This CDR3 is 15 amino acids long. Germline values: CDR1 SGHRS, CDR2 YFSETQ. As DNA, the CDR3 is TGCGCCAGCAGCTTGGACCATACAGGACGGGATACGCAGTATTTT. Protein: CASSLDHTGRDTQYF.

The gene calls are TRBV6-1 and TRBJ1-4, with D hard to call. Trimming removed 3 bases from V and 0 bases from J, with 11 bases in between. CDR3 size: 16 residues. The germline V gene encodes CDR1 MNHNS and CDR2 SASEGT. CDR3 sequence reads: CASSEFGVTTNEKLFF. The CDR3 nucleotides are TGTGCCAGCAGTGAGTTCGGGGTGACAACTAATGAAAAACTGTTTTTT.

This chain joins TRBV18 and TRBJ2-1; 10 bases line up with TRBD2. V lost 0 bases to trimming and J lost 9 bases; unmatched junction nucleotides: 8. Per the germline V gene, CDR1 is KGHSH and CDR2 is LQKENI. CDR3 length equals 16 residues. CDR3 in amino acids: CASSPPKVAGGLEQFF. DNA of the CDR3: TGTGCCAGCTCACCACCTAAGGTAGCGGGGGGTCTTGAGCAGTTCTTC.

The chain links TRBV4-3 to TRBJ2-5; D is unclear. Near its end, the DNA agrees better with TRBJ2-7, so the J call may be wrong. Per the germline V gene, CDR1 is LGHNA and CDR2 is YSLEER. The CDR3 totals 13 residues. CDR3 sequence reads: CASSQEGWDEQYF. DNA of the CDR3: TGCGCCAGCAGCCAAGAGGGTTGGGACGAGCAGTACTTC.

V usage is TRBV7-9 and J usage is TRBJ2-6; D is ambiguous. The germline CDR1 and CDR2 sequences are SEHNR and FQNEAQ (reference sequence). This CDR3 comprises 13 residues. The V end lost 2 bases, the J end lost 7 bases, and 6 bases lay between the germline ends. CDR3 loop: CASSLISANVLTF. The CDR3 DNA reads as TGTGCCAGCAGCTTAATCTCAGCCAACGTCCTGACTTTC.

This chain uses TRBV7-9 with TRBJ2-1; the D is unclear. The CDR3 has 14 amino acids. CDR1 and CDR2 from the germline V gene are SEHNR and FQNEAQ (reference sequence). Trimming left V 1 base short and J 1 base short, with 5 bases between. The CDR3 is CASSLEVSYNEQFF. The CDR3 region has the DNA TGTGCCAGCAGCTTAGAGGTTTCCTACAATGAGCAGTTCTTC. Together with reference TRBV7-9 and TRBJ2-1, the CDR3 gives the full variable domain: DTGVSQNPRHKITKRGQNVTFRCDPISEHNRLYWYRQTLGQGPEFLTYFQNEAQLEKSRLLSDRFSAERPKGSFSTLEIQRTEQGDSAMYLCASSLEVSYNEQFFGPGTRLTVL.

The rearrangement uses TRBV19 and TRBJ1-1; D unresolved. This CDR3 has 13 amino acids. Germline-derived CDR1 and CDR2 are LNHDA and SQIVND (reference sequence). V was pared by 7 bases and J by 5 bases, with 14 bases between. CDR3 sequence reads: CASTGPGRTEAFF. The CDR3 DNA reads as TGTGCCAGTACTGGCCCCGGGAGGACTGAAGCTTTCTTT.

This chain uses TRBV9 with TRBJ2-3, with 8 bases matching TRBD2. The V gene's germline CDR1 is SGDLS and CDR2 YYNGEE. V was pared by 3 bases and J by 3 bases, with 9 bases of the junction left unmatched. This CDR3 is built from 16 residues. The CDR3 DNA sequence: TGTGCCAGCAGCGCAGACATTGGCGGGGGGACAGATACGCAGTATTTT. This codes for CASSADIGGGTDTQYF.